This T cell receptor beta chain comes out of a study of T-cell memory formation after mild COVID-19. Overall study: The two donors had largely donor-specific TCR clusters.

V lost 1 base and J lost 1, with 15 bases in between. The CDR3 covers 16 residues. From germline, CDR1 is SGHRS and CDR2 YFSETQ. This clonotype was seen only a few times. Its antigen is not known. Study observations and caveats: From day 15 to 85, contracting clones were balanced between CD4 and CD8, whereas later expanders leaned toward CD4+. The appearance of some responding clones in pre-infection memory suggested that cross-reactive memory joined. Those CD4+ clones that contracted were mainly in CM and EM (CD8+ ones in EMRA).

One entry per CDR3 protein, called by TCRdb with MiXCR from the 5' RACE reads. The sample includes roughly 150,000 distinct CDR3 sequences, roughly a quarter of them seen just once. The TCR sequence derives from an adult woman who had mild COVID-19 (a few samples of this study predate the infection). Cell type and time point are not known. V is TRBV5-1 and J is TRBJ2-7, with a weak D call TRBD2 (6 bases). Sequencing was done on a sample of PBMCs or a T cell subset sorted from them (not recorded which). This chain's CDR3 is CASSLSAERVSYEQYF. CDR3 DNA sequence: TGCGCCAGCAGCTTGAGTGCGGAGCGGGTATCCTACGAGCAGTACTTC.